A single sample is the source of the 10 T cell receptor beta chains below, sequenced in a study of cytomegalovirus exposure and HLA in healthy donors (TCRdb year 2017). Preparation of the library involved the immunoSEQ multiplex PCR assay. Sourced from immuneACCESS, this table was stored by TCRdb with only in-frame sequences that have V and J called. A share of the clones is absent; for the studies checked, an unresolved V gene accounts for under half, and the remainder has no known explanation. The sample table holds roughly 150,000 clones, of which around four fifths were seen once. Over 2% of the sample rests with the top ten. Source material: PBMCs. All receptors come from a man aged 25 to 45 in good health and CMV-seropositive.

The rearrangement joins TRBV6-4 to TRBJ2-6, with 7 bases lining up with TRBD1. From germline, CDR1 is MRHNA and CDR2 SNTAGT. V shed 4 bases, J shed 2 bases, and the junction held 2 bases outside the gene matches. The CDR3 spans 15 residues. CDR3 loop: CASSAGGPGANVLTF. The CDR3 bases are TGTGCCAGCAGTGCAGGGGGTCCTGGGGCCAACGTCCTGACTTTC.

The chain recombines TRBV4-3 with TRBJ2-2, with TRBD1 matching over 7 bases. The CDR3 is 17 residues long. Germline loops: CDR1 LGHNA, CDR2 YSLEER. After removal of 0 bases from V and 5 bases from J, the junction contained 9 bases not matched to a gene. CDR3 protein: CASSQDPTGTVTGELFF. The CDR3 coding sequence is TGCGCCAGCAGCCAAGATCCAACAGGGACAGTAACCGGGGAGCTGTTTTTT.

This chain uses TRBV9 with TRBJ2-3; D unresolved. The CDR3 totals 15 residues. The V gene lost 4 bases and the J gene lost 1 base, with 13 bases spanning the gap. Germline V gene data show CDR1 as SGDLS and CDR2 as YYNGEE. The CDR3 DNA sequence: TGTGCCAGCAGCTTGGGCCTTCGACGCACAGATACGCAGTATTTT. As protein: CASSLGLRRTDTQYF. The whole variable domain, filled in from reference TRBV9 and TRBJ2-3, reads DSGVTQTPKHLITATGQRVTLRCSPRSGDLSVYWYQQSLDQGLQFLIQYYNGEERAKGNILERFSAQQFPDLHSELNLSSLELGDSALYFCASSLGLRRTDTQYFGPGTRLTVL.

The J gene is TRBJ2-7, the V gene TRBV6-5; 8 nucleotides align to TRBD2. The CDR3 totals 15 residues. CDR1 and CDR2 from the germline V gene are MNHEY and SVGAGI. J gave up 4 bases and V 0 bases, and 5 bases lay outside the gene matches. The CDR3 loop reads CASSYSRTSRYEQYF. Here the CDR3 DNA reads TGTGCCAGCAGTTACTCGAGGACTAGCAGATACGAGCAGTACTTC.

The J gene is TRBJ2-2, the V gene TRBV7-2; 8 bases are shared with TRBD1. The CDR3 length is 16 residues. Germline assignment: CDR1 SGHTA and CDR2 FQGNSA. V was clipped by 5 bases and J by 1 base; unmatched bases: 6. The chain's CDR3 is CASSTRGRVNTGELFF. The CDR3 coding sequence is TGTGCCAGCAGCACCAGGGGGCGGGTGAACACCGGGGAGCTGTTTTTT. Full variable domain (remainder filled in from reference TRBV7-2 and TRBJ2-2): GAGVSQSPSNKVTEKGKDVELRCDPISGHTALYWYRQSLGQGLEFLIYFQGNSAPDKSGLPSDRFSAERTGGSVSTLTIQRTQQEDSAVYLCASSTRGRVNTGELFFGEGSRLTVL.

This sequence joins TRBV7-2 and TRBJ2-7; D might be TRBD2 (5 bases). Germline assignment: CDR1 SGHTA and CDR2 FQGNSA. The V and J ends lost 4 bases and 6 bases respectively, with 10 bases between them. This CDR3 has 12 residues. CDR3 residues: CASSSGIREQYF. The CDR3 DNA reads TGTGCCAGCAGCTCCGGGATTCGCGAGCAGTACTTC.

This clone was picked up one time. The rearrangement uses TRBV4-1 and TRBJ2-1; 11 bases fit TRBD2. CDR1 and CDR2 (germline): MGHRA, YSYEKL. V trimming: 2 bases; J trimming: 11 bases; junction bases outside the gene matches: 5. The CDR3 length is 14 residues. The DNA for the CDR3 is TGCGCCAGCAGCCAATCTCTAGCGGGGGGACAGCAGTTCTTC. Amino acid sequence: CASSQSLAGGQQFF.

This clone was seen once. CDR3 protein: CASSLDRPIAKNIQYF. The CDR3 DNA reads TGTGCCAGCAGCTTAGACAGACCGATAGCCAAAAACATTCAGTACTTC. V gene TRBV7-2 combines with J gene TRBJ2-4; D ambiguous. The CDR3 is made up of 16 amino acids. The germline gives CDR1 SGHTA, CDR2 FQGNSA. Trimming stripped 1 base from V and 0 bases from J, with 10 bases between.

This chain uses TRBV7-6 with TRBJ2-7; D is perhaps TRBD1 (5 bases). Trimming left V 1 base short and J 3 bases short, with 13 bases between. This CDR3 region has 15 residues. CDR1 is SGHVS and CDR2 is FNYEAQ in the germline V gene. Written as DNA, the CDR3 is TGTGCCAGCAGCTTAGGCCCAGGGTTGGACTACGAGCAGTACTTC. This codes for CASSLGPGLDYEQYF.

The rearrangement joins TRBV7-2 to TRBJ1-2, with 10 bases that match TRBD1. The germline V gene has CDR1 SGHTA and CDR2 FQGNSA. The CDR3 has 17 residues. After removal of 1 base from V and 4 bases from J, the junction contained 9 bases not matched to a gene. Here the CDR3 DNA reads TGTGCCAGCAGCTTAGAGAGTAGGACAGGGGGTATCTATGGCTACACCTTC. This sequence encodes CASSLESRTGGIYGYTF.